The sample holds a few counts of the clone carrying this T cell receptor beta chain. Its antigen is unidentified. The record originates from a study of blood T cells in healthy people across ages. Study conclusions and caveats: The study lacked donor CMV status, which possibly confounded expanded clonotype changes.

The CDR3 totals 16 residues. Germline assignment: CDR1 SGHRS and CDR2 YFSETQ. With a J-beta primer mix and a sample-barcoded 5' primer, a second PCR ran about 7 to 12 cycles. TCRdb used MiXCR to reprocess the 5' RACE reads, holding one entry per CDR3 protein. Among about 1.6 million distinct CDR3 sequences listed, 30% to 40% were seen once. The source is a woman in her thirties in good health. The chain joins TRBV5-1 to TRBJ2-5; TRBD2 matches 8 bases. The J call could be wrong; TRBJ2-7 is a better fit for the DNA end. Sequenced input: blood. The CDR3 DNA reads as TGCGCCAGCAGCATCGGATCCGGGACTAGGGACTACGAGCAGTACTTC. It encodes CASSIGSGTRDYEQYF.